This T cell receptor beta chain emerged from a study of T-cell memory formation after mild COVID-19. Background on the study: In these data, TCR clusters were largely donor specific. General study points: From day 15 to 85, contracting clones were balanced between CD4 and CD8, whereas later expanders leaned toward CD4+. Confirmation was lacking for SARS-CoV-2 specificity of second-wave clones that peaked on day 37.

TCRdb called the 5' RACE reads again in MiXCR, with one record for every CDR3 protein. The sample has about 200,000 distinct CDR3 sequences, 9.5% seen once; the top ten hold around 3.3%. As for this clonotype: No antigen is known for it.

The TCR originated in a man between 18 and 29 years old who had mild COVID-19 (a few samples of this study predate the infection). Cell type and time point are not known. Sequencing was carried out using PBMCs or a T cell subset sorted from them (not recorded which).

The CDR3 coding sequence is TGTGCCAGCAGTTTATCACTAGCGGACAACACCGGGGAGCTGTTTTTT. This translates into CASSLSLADNTGELFF. This chain links TRBV27 with TRBJ2-2; 8 bases map to TRBD2. Germline V gene sequence: CDR1 MNHEY, CDR2 SMNVEV (reference sequence). The J segment lost 2 bases and the V segment lost 0 bases, leaving 2 bases of the junction unmatched. This CDR3 comprises 16 residues.